A selection of T cell receptor beta chains follows, all from one sample in a study of beta chain features in type 1 diabetes. The table came from immunoSEQ multiplex PCR; TCRdb's copy has only in-frame clones and leaves some out. The table shows over 150,000 clones, with 10% occurring only once. The source material was central memory CD4+ T cells from blood. All receptors come from a man aged 25 to 40 with type 1 diabetes. Each CDR3 is given with its conserved first and last residue. The D gene is left open where the match is weak. Size values are once, few and many counts, or a class for expanded clones, and some rows have none.

clone_size | j_call | v_call | d_call | cdr3_aa | cdr3_nt
few | TRBJ2-7 | TRBV7-9 | TRBD2 | CASSEGLAATYEQYF | TGTGCCAGCAGCGAAGGACTAGCGGCTACCTACGAGCAGTACTTC
- | TRBJ1-1 | TRBV4-2 | TRBD1 | CASTRGQSTEAFF | TGTGCCAGCACCAGGGGACAGAGCACTGAAGCTTTCTTT
few | TRBJ2-5 | TRBV18 | TRBD1 | CASSAGQEETQYF | TGTGCCAGCTCAGCCGGACAGGAAGAGACCCAGTACTTC
- | TRBJ2-7 | TRBV7-9 | - | CASSPWADYEQYF | TGTGCCAGCAGTCCCTGGGCAGATTACGAGCAGTACTTC
- | TRBJ2-1 | TRBV19 | TRBD2 | CASSILASGSNEQFF | TGTGCCAGTAGTATATTGGCTAGCGGGAGTAATGAGCAGTTCTTC
- | TRBJ2-7 | TRBV5-4 | - | CASSLPGTSSLHEQYF | TGTGCCAGCAGCTTACCCGGGACTTCATCGCTTCACGAGCAGTACTTC
- | TRBJ1-4 | TRBV10-3 | - | CAPANSPFATNEKLFF | TGTGCCCCCGCTAACTCGCCCTTTGCAACTAATGAAAAACTGTTTTTT
few | TRBJ2-1 | TRBV7-8 | - | CAAGSSYNEQFF | TGTGCAGCAGGCAGCTCCTACAATGAGCAGTTCTTC
few | TRBJ2-5 | TRBV2 | - | CASSGGIETQYF | TGTGCCAGCAGTGGAGGAATAGAGACCCAGTACTTC
- | TRBJ1-2 | TRBV7-3 | - | CASSPVDGYTF | TGTGCCAGCAGCCCAGTGGATGGCTACACCTTC
few | TRBJ2-3 | TRBV28 | TRBD2 | CASSRYSGRSTDTQYF | TGTGCCAGCAGTCGATATAGCGGGAGGAGCACAGATACGCAGTATTTT
few | TRBJ1-2 | TRBV10-3 | - | CATKDGGPASEGGYTF | TGTGCCACGAAAGACGGCGGCCCAGCTTCAGAGGGAGGCTACACCTTC
few | TRBJ2-3 | TRBV7-9 | TRBD2 | CASSYTSGGADTQYF | TGTGCCAGCAGCTATACTAGCGGGGGCGCAGATACGCAGTATTTT
few | TRBJ2-7 | TRBV28 | - | CASKVGGGEQYF | TGTGCCAGCAAGGTTGGGGGAGGCGAGCAGTACTTC
- | TRBJ2-3 | TRBV29-1 | TRBD1 | CSVATGGKDTQYF | TGCAGCGTGGCGACAGGGGGAAAAGATACGCAGTATTTT
few | TRBJ2-3 | TRBV7-6 | - | CASSPSGTDTQYF | TGTGCCAGCAGCCCATCGGGGACAGATACGCAGTATTTT
- | TRBJ2-5 | TRBV15 | - | CATSRDKGETQYF | TGTGCCACCAGCAGAGACAAGGGGGAGACCCAGTACTTC
few | TRBJ2-7 | TRBV5-1 | TRBD1 | CASNPGATGSTYEQYF | TGCGCCAGCAATCCCGGCGCGACAGGGAGTACCTACGAGCAGTACTTC
few | TRBJ1-4 | TRBV28 | TRBD1 | CASSSGAGGFEGKLFF | TGTGCCAGCAGTTCTGGCGCAGGGGGATTCGAAGGAAAACTGTTTTTT
- | TRBJ1-1 | TRBV6-5 | TRBD1 | CASSYGQGARTEAFF | TGTGCCAGCAGTTACGGACAGGGGGCGCGCACTGAAGCTTTCTTT
- | TRBJ2-7 | TRBV7-9 | TRBD2 | CASSSGTSGRWQYF | TGTGCCAGCAGTTCCGGGACTAGCGGGAGATGGCAGTACTTC
- | TRBJ2-1 | TRBV19 | - | CASSTWGVGYNEQFF | TGTGCCAGTAGTACGTGGGGGGTCGGCTACAATGAGCAGTTCTTC
few | TRBJ1-2 | TRBV7-3 | TRBD1 | CASSLSGTGRNYGYTF | TGTGCCAGCAGCTTAAGTGGGACAGGGAGAAACTATGGCTACACCTTC
few | TRBJ2-5 | TRBV7-2 | TRBD2 | CASSRGRGGTGETQYF | TGTGCCAGCAGCCGAGGTCGCGGGGGTACGGGGGAGACCCAGTACTTC
few | TRBJ2-2 | TRBV7-3 | - | CASRQLENTGELFF | TGTGCCAGCAGACAGCTTGAAAACACCGGGGAGCTGTTTTTT
- | TRBJ2-3 | TRBV7-2 | - | CASSLSAGTDTQYF | TGTGCCAGCAGCTTATCGGCGGGCACAGATACGCAGTATTTT
few | TRBJ2-5 | TRBV6-5 | - | CASGRGRETQYF | TGTGCCAGCGGACGAGGGCGGGAGACCCAGTACTTC
few | TRBJ2-5 | TRBV4-2 | TRBD2 | CASSRLAGGETQYF | TGTGCCAGCAGCCGACTAGCGGGAGGAGAGACCCAGTACTTC
few | TRBJ2-2 | TRBV7-3 | - | CASSSQGAGELFF | TGTGCCAGCAGCTCACAGGGAGCCGGGGAGCTGTTTTTT
- | TRBJ2-7 | TRBV4-3 | - | CASSQDRRGYEQYF | TGCGCCAGCAGCCAAGATAGGAGGGGATACGAGCAGTACTTC
many | TRBJ2-2 | TRBV28 | - | CASSLFGELFF | TGTGCCAGCAGCCTCTTCGGGGAGCTGTTTTTT
few | TRBJ1-1 | TRBV7-9 | - | CASSPGGGTEAFF | TGTGCCAGCAGCCCTGGGGGGGGGACTGAAGCTTTCTTT
few | TRBJ1-5 | TRBV29-1 | - | CSVASGSRDQPQHF | TGCAGCGTTGCTTCTGGTTCGAGGGATCAGCCCCAGCATTTT
few | TRBJ2-5 | TRBV14 | TRBD1 | CASSQGGTGFETQYF | TGTGCCAGCAGCCAAGGGGGGACAGGTTTCGAGACCCAGTACTTC
- | TRBJ1-2 | TRBV18 | TRBD1 | CASSQDRANYGYTF | TGTGCCAGCTCTCAGGACAGGGCTAACTATGGCTACACCTTC
few | TRBJ2-7 | TRBV7-2 | - | CASSFAAGEYEQYF | TGTGCCAGCAGCTTTGCGGCAGGGGAATACGAGCAGTACTTC
few | TRBJ2-7 | TRBV7-9 | - | CASSPKISYEQYF | TGTGCCAGCAGCCCAAAAATCTCCTACGAGCAGTACTTC
few | TRBJ2-1 | TRBV18 | - | CASSYQLGRDNEQFF | TGTGCCAGCTCGTACCAACTAGGACGGGACAATGAGCAGTTCTTC
few | TRBJ2-5 | TRBV27 | - | CASTPTGSETQYF | TGTGCCAGCACCCCTACGGGGTCGGAGACCCAGTACTTC
few | TRBJ2-3 | TRBV19 | TRBD2 | CASSSNPLAGWADTQYF | TGTGCCAGTAGTTCGAACCCACTAGCGGGATGGGCAGATACGCAGTATTTT
- | TRBJ2-7 | TRBV15 | - | CATSPQTSDSYEQYF | TGTGCCACCAGCCCTCAGACTAGTGATTCCTACGAGCAGTACTTC
- | TRBJ2-2 | TRBV30 | TRBD2 | CAQSSGRVNTGELFF | TGTGCCCAAAGTAGCGGGAGGGTGAACACCGGGGAGCTGTTTTTT
- | TRBJ1-4 | TRBV19 | TRBD1 | CASTDRAVLFF | TGTGCCAGTACGGACAGGGCTGTTCTGTTTTTT
- | TRBJ2-1 | TRBV29-1 | - | CSADLSSYNEQFF | TGCAGCGCTGATTTGAGCTCCTACAATGAGCAGTTCTTC
few | TRBJ2-7 | TRBV28 | TRBD1 | CASSLIGGQGRYEQYF | TGTGCCAGCAGTTTAATAGGGGGACAGGGTCGATACGAGCAGTACTTC
few | TRBJ2-5 | TRBV5-6 | TRBD2 | CASSLSPGTSGRAGETQYF | TGTGCCAGCAGCCTCTCGCCCGGGACTAGCGGGAGGGCGGGGGAGACCCAGTACTTC